Below, 13 T cell receptor beta chains from the same sample are listed, as sequenced in a study of preoperative IRX-2 immunotherapy in early breast cancer. The data were produced by immunoSEQ multiplex PCR, yet TCRdb's version contains in-frame clones alone and is incomplete. The profile shows around 28,000 clones, around 75% of them singletons. The treatment denotes: preoperative locoregional IRX-2 cytokine immunotherapy. The specimen was lymph node tissue, collected before IRX-2 immunotherapy. The receptors derive from a human donor with breast cancer.

The CDR3 sequence is CASSKPTGVKGTEAFF. The CDR3 bases are TGTGCCAGCAGCAAACCGACAGGGGTGAAAGGAACTGAAGCTTTCTTT. V gene TRBV7-4 combines with J gene TRBJ1-1; TRBD1 matches at 8 bases. Trimming removed 5 bases from V and 5 bases from J; junction bases left unmatched: 13. This CDR3 has 16 residues. CDR1 is SGHVT and CDR2 is SQSDAQ in the germline V gene. The full variable domain, in which reference TRBV7-4 and TRBJ1-1 provide the parts outside the CDR3, is GAGVSQSPRYKVAKRGRDVALRCDSISGHVTLYWYRQTLGQGSEVLTYSQSDAQRDKSGRPSGRFSAERPERSVSTLKIQRTEQGDSAVYLCASSKPTGVKGTEAFFGQGTRLTVV.

This clone was seen a single time. The V gene is TRBV7-1, the J gene TRBJ1-1; D not resolved. TRBV7-1 is known as an ORF, though its function is uncertain. This CDR3 has 13 residues. V was clipped by 5 bases and J by 2 bases, with 9 bases between them. CDR3 coding DNA: TGTGCCAGCAGCGCGGACCTAAACACTGAAGCTTTCTTT. Its translation is CASSADLNTEAFF.

This chain uses TRBV6-8 with TRBJ1-1; no firm D call. The CDR3 spans 15 residues. V lost 10 bases to trimming and J lost 3 bases, with 21 bases between them. Germline V gene sequence: CDR1 MNHGY, CDR2 SAAAGT. The CDR3: CATLLFLLTYTEAFF. The CDR3 DNA sequence: TGTGCCACCCTACTATTCCTCTTAACCTACACTGAAGCTTTCTTT.

Here the CDR3 DNA reads TGTGCCAGCAGCTTAGCGTTCGGACAGGGGTTGTCTAACTATGGCTACACCTTC. This codes for CASSLAFGQGLSNYGYTF. The chain uses TRBV7-5 and TRBJ1-2; the listed D gene, TRBD1, was not tested against the DNA. TRBV7-5 is listed as a pseudogene. The CDR3 runs 18 residues.

Only a few counts were recorded for this clone. The J gene is TRBJ1-4, the V gene TRBV11-3; 8 bases line up with TRBD1. The ends lost 2 bases at V and 7 bases at J; junction bases unmatched: 3. The CDR3 loop spans 14 amino acids. Germline V gene sequence: CDR1 SGHNT, CDR2 YENEEA. The chain's CDR3 is CASSLFGQGEKLFF. CDR3 nucleotides: TGTGCCAGCAGCTTATTCGGACAGGGTGAAAAACTGTTTTTT.

V is TRBV14 and J is TRBJ2-7; D gene unclear. This CDR3 region has 14 residues. Germline-derived CDR1 and CDR2 are SGHDN and FVKESK. V was cut by 1 base and J by 3 bases, with 10 bases left in between. This CDR3 is CASSQGPAFYEQYF. The CDR3, as DNA: TGTGCCAGCAGCCAAGGGCCAGCGTTCTACGAGCAGTACTTC.

The chain combines TRBV28 with TRBJ2-2, with D unclear. V lost 3 bases, J lost 0 bases, and 5 bases lay in between. Germline CDR1 is MDHEN and CDR2 is SYDVKM. The CDR3 covers 14 residues. The chain's CDR3 is CASSFGSNTGELFF. CDR3 nucleotide sequence: TGTGCCAGCAGTTTTGGATCGAACACCGGGGAGCTGTTTTTT.

The gene calls are TRBV10-1 and TRBJ2-7, with D uncertain. This CDR3 has 11 amino acids. V lost 6 bases, J lost 3 bases, and 6 bases lay in between. Germline CDR1 WNHNN, CDR2 SYGVQD (reference sequence). CDR3 region: CASSNSYEQYF. For the CDR3, the DNA is TGCGCCAGCAGCAACAGCTACGAGCAGTACTTC.

This chain links TRBV5-1 with TRBJ1-2; D perhaps matches TRBD1 (6 bases). Trimming cost V 3 bases and J 1 base, with 13 bases left between them. CDR3 size: 15 residues. Germline V gives CDR1 SGHRS, CDR2 YFSETQ. In nucleotides, the CDR3 is TGCGCCAGCAGCTCATACCGGACAGATAACTATGGCTACACCTTC. It translates to CASSSYRTDNYGYTF.

CDR3 in amino acids: CASSQSRPVDRGGRNQPQHF. As DNA, the CDR3 is TGCGCCAGCAGTCAATCCCGACCGGTGGACAGGGGAGGACGCAATCAGCCCCAGCATTTT. The chain carries TRBV23-1 and TRBJ1-5, with 9 bases fitting TRBD1. TRBV23-1 is placed among ORFs of uncertain function. Trimming took 0 bases from V and 2 from J; bases not matched to a gene: 14. The CDR3 spans 20 residues.

The genes are TRBV6-8 and TRBJ1-5; tentative D call: TRBD1 (6 bases). Germline assignment: CDR1 MNHGY and CDR2 SAAAGT. V was trimmed by 2 bases and J by 5 bases, leaving 13 bases between them. The CDR3 length is 15 residues. The CDR3 region has the DNA TGTGCCAGCAGTTACGGACAGTTGGAGTATCAGCCCCAGCATTTT. Residues: CASSYGQLEYQPQHF.

J is TRBJ1-6 and V is TRBV22-1; the table's D call of TRBD1 was not tested on the DNA. TRBV22-1 is labeled a pseudogene. The CDR3 is made up of 15 amino acids. The DNA of the CDR3 is TGTGCCAGCAGTCTGACCAGGGGTTATAATTCACCCCTCCACTTT. Protein product: CASSLTRGYNSPLHF.

For the CDR3, the DNA is TGCGCCAGCAGCTTGGCCGAGACTAGCGGGGGCGGCCCACAAGAGACCCAGTACTTC. It is translated as CASSLAETSGGGPQETQYF. The gene calls are TRBV5-1 and TRBJ2-5, with 12 bases identical to TRBD2. Trimming removed 0 bases from V and 2 bases from J; junction bases left unmatched: 11. The CDR3 sequence is 19 residues long. Germline V lookup: CDR1 SGHRS, CDR2 YFSETQ.